This T cell receptor (beta chain) comes out of a study of CD8+ T cells in alopecia areata (dated by TCRdb to 2016 to 2019). Study-level background: Treated patients were enrolled in an open-label pilot trial of oral tofacitinib, 5 to 10 mg twice daily, for moderate-to-severe alopecia areata. Patients stayed on tofacitinib for 6 to 18 months and then had 6 months of follow-up off drug so that delayed response and recurrence could be assessed. The SALT score, which quantifies the percentage of affected scalp surface area, was used to measure disease severity in treated patients. The study used high-throughput TCRbeta sequencing to examine T cell clonal expansion in alopecia areata, in both the C3H/HeJ mouse model and human patients. In humans, TCRbeta sequencing was performed on scalp tissue and on sorted CD4+ and CD8+ peripheral blood T cells from healthy controls and from patients with patchy or totalis/universalis alopecia areata. Biopsies were taken from tofacitinib-treated patients at baseline and again at 4 and 24 weeks into treatment, and several of those patients also had a later scalp biopsy. Scalp clonality was compared across normal scalp (n=4), patchy alopecia areata scalp (n=8), and alopecia totalis/universalis scalp (n=8). RNA was obtained with the PAXgene miRNA kit for fixed scalp, the miRNeasy kit for PBMCs, and the RNeasy kit for mouse skin. TCRbeta CDR3 regions were amplified by immunoSEQ multiplex PCR using 35 Vbeta forward and 13 Jbeta reverse primers.

Libraries were constructed by the immunoSEQ multiplex PCR assay. RNA was extracted from all samples and reverse transcribed into cDNA as template for TCR sequencing. SuperScript III was used for first-strand cDNA synthesis, primed with a 2:1 mix of oligo-dT and random hexamers. A synthetic immune receptor repertoire was used to measure amplification bias, and any remaining bias was corrected computationally. In the paper's pipeline: Raw reads were preprocessed to remove errors, and CDR3 was defined by IMGT conventions from the conserved cysteine to phenylalanine. Clonality was computed as 1 minus the Shannon entropy, with the entropy normalized by log2 of the number of productive unique TCRs. CD4 or CD8 identity of scalp clones was inferred by cross-referencing scalp TCRbeta sequences with sorted blood CD4 and CD8 repertoires. In TCRdb, the immuneACCESS table is reduced to in-frame sequences with V and J assigned. These tables do not hold every clone; where another copy was compared, an unresolved V gene accounts for under half, and the others remain unexplained. For V, J and clone size, that table is used; D and trimming come from the DNA. This sample comprises about 190,000 clones, 60% of them detected only once. The biggest ten clones account for approximately 0.7% of the sample.

General conclusions and limits of the study: Shared TCR sequences between patients were less evident than in mice, which may be partly attributable to HLA diversity in the patient population. Compared with normal scalp, lesional scalp had higher clonality and more expanded CD8+ clones, particularly in alopecia totalis/universalis, a pattern that suggests antigenic drive. Scalp TCR repertoire analysis is complicated because resident alphabeta T cells in normal human skin are also sequenced, whereas mouse skin is dominated by gammadelta T cells. Tofacitinib significantly lowered scalp clonality and the number of expanded CD8+ clones among the top 100 scalp clones. Many expanded lesional clones were found to persist in scalp and blood during tofacitinib treatment, and relapse after treatment cessation may be partly explained by this persistence. Because the treated cohort was small and had only one nonresponder, larger studies are needed to examine links between baseline CD8+ expansion and response.

Remarks on this clone: No cognate antigen has been identified for it. Nothing much larger sits one base from this clone, and base qualities are not available.

In the germline V gene (reference sequence), CDR1 corresponds to GTSNPN and CDR2 to SVGIG. Measured from the cysteine to the phenylalanine, the CDR3 is 13 residues long. Only the CDR3 region is kept as DNA, spanning 39 bases read in frame from base 1. V is cut by 7 bases and J by 8 bases, and the space between the germline ends is 17 bases. The time point tag for this specimen amounts to: around 4 weeks on oral tofacitinib. The intended sense of this specimen's treatment or condition label: oral pan-JAK inhibitor, 5-10 mg twice daily. Lesional scalp punch biopsies and peripheral blood were obtained from alopecia areata patients. After PBMCs were isolated by density centrifugation and stained for CD3, CD4 and CD8, a FACSAria was used to sort CD4+ and CD8+ T cells.

The source material was CD4+ T cells sorted from blood, sampled at week 4, from a patient treated with tofacitinib. The clonotype originates from a human donor with alopecia areata. Recombination joined TRBV30 with TRBJ1-4; the D gene is possibly TRBD1, with 6 bases matching. The CDR3 sequence is CASMGHLGEKLFF. The sequenced DNA is TGTGCCTCGATGGGACACCTCGGGGAAAAACTGTTTTTT.